Presented here are 25 T cell receptor beta chains from one specimen sequenced in a study of cytotoxic CD8 clonotypes in ibrutinib-treated CLL. Sequencing was performed with immunoSEQ multiplex PCR; in TCRdb, only in-frame clones are kept and a portion is missing. The table records 55,000 to 85,000 clones, less than 95% of them present only once. Sequenced here: PBMCs, sampled after 12 months of ibrutinib treatment. These TCRs come from a human donor with chronic lymphocytic leukemia.

The genes are TRBV18 and TRBJ2-3, with 10 bases aligning to TRBD2. The CDR3 has 16 amino acids. Looked up from germline, CDR1 is KGHSH and CDR2 is LQKENI. Trimming removed 3 bases from V and 3 bases from J; junction bases left unmatched: 6. CDR3 DNA sequence: TGTGCCAGCTCACCTCTGCTAGCGGGAGCGACAGATACGCAGTATTTT. This gives the protein CASSPLLAGATDTQYF.

This clone was seen a single time. The rearrangement joins TRBV9 to TRBJ1-1; D unclear. Germline V gene sequence: CDR1 SGDLS, CDR2 YYNGEE. V lost 4 bases and J lost 0, with 16 bases in between. This CDR3 contains 16 residues. The CDR3 here is CASSPGGIRMNTEAFF. As DNA, the CDR3 is TGTGCCAGCAGCCCCGGCGGAATTCGGATGAACACTGAAGCTTTCTTT.

The chain is built from TRBV7-8 and TRBJ2-4; D remains ambiguous. Trimming took off 1 base at V and 8 bases at J, with 6 bases between the two ends. Germline values: CDR1 SGHVS, CDR2 FQNEAQ. This CDR3 spans 12 amino acids. In DNA, the CDR3 is TGTGCCAGCAGCTTAGAGGTGGACATTCAGTACTTC. This gives the protein CASSLEVDIQYF.

The V gene is TRBV15, the J gene TRBJ2-3; no clear D gene. The V gene's germline CDR1 is LNHNV and CDR2 YYDKDF (reference sequence). This CDR3 is built from 14 residues. V gave up 1 base and J gave up 6 bases, with 11 bases separating them. In DNA, the CDR3 is TGTGCCACCAGCAGAGCATCCAGTCTTGATACGCAGTATTTT. Its protein is CATSRASSLDTQYF.

V gene TRBV5-5 combines with J gene TRBJ1-2; D not resolved. V was trimmed by 10 bases and J by 2 bases, leaving 15 bases between them. This CDR3 is 13 amino acids long. Germline CDR1 and CDR2: SGHKS and YYEKEE (reference sequence). The CDR3: CASARETNYGYTF. DNA for the CDR3: TGTGCCTCCGCCCGGGAGACAAACTATGGCTACACCTTC.

The J gene is TRBJ2-7, the V gene TRBV28; D is perhaps TRBD1 (5 bases). The CDR3 length is 16 residues. The V end lost 5 bases, the J end lost 0 bases, and 17 bases lay between the germline ends. Germline V gene sequence: CDR1 MDHEN, CDR2 SYDVKM. CDR3 bases: TGTGCCAGCAGTGTCCTAGGGGCCAGCAGCTCCTACGAGCAGTACTTC. Amino acids: CASSVLGASSSYEQYF.

The gene calls are TRBV5-1 and TRBJ2-3; D is tentatively TRBD1 or TRBD2 (5 bases each). This CDR3 has 21 amino acids. Deletions cut 0 bases from V and 4 bases from J, with 30 bases between. Germline-derived CDR1 and CDR2 are SGHRS and YFSETQ. In DNA, the CDR3 is TGCGCCAGCAGCTTGGGTCGGATCTTCTGGCTGGGGGAGCCTCTTCCAGATACGCAGTATTTT. Translated, it gives CASSLGRIFWLGEPLPDTQYF.

The rearrangement uses TRBV6-5 and TRBJ2-1; weak D call: TRBD1 (6 bases). The CDR3 is 13 amino acids. Germline V gene sequence: CDR1 MNHEY, CDR2 SVGAGI. Trimming shortened V by 7 bases and J by 7 bases, and 14 bases separated the two germline ends. CDR3: CASTRGFSNEQFF. The CDR3 nucleotides are TGTGCCAGCACCAGGGGCTTTTCGAATGAGCAGTTCTTC.

The DNA for the CDR3 is TGTGCCAGCTCACGACTAGCGGGAGTTTTGAGGTCCTACAATGAGCAGTTCTTC. Translated: CASSRLAGVLRSYNEQFF. The chain has TRBV18 and TRBJ2-1; 12 nucleotides align to TRBD2. V lost 4 bases and J lost 1; bases outside the gene matches: 8. CDR1 is KGHSH and CDR2 is LQKENI in the germline V gene. This CDR3 comprises 18 residues.

The rearrangement joins TRBV14 to TRBJ2-5, with TRBD1 matching over 8 bases. Germline-derived CDR1 and CDR2 are SGHDN and FVKESK. The CDR3 spans 19 residues. With V trimmed by 6 bases and J by 1 base, 19 bases remained unmatched. The CDR3 DNA reads TGTGCCAGCAGACCCACATATGTCAGGGGGCAGCTCGCCCAAGAGACCCAGTACTTC. Protein: CASRPTYVRGQLAQETQYF.

The V and J genes are TRBV5-1 and TRBJ1-5; D is unresolved. This CDR3 is built from 15 residues. Trimming removed 0 bases from V and 8 bases from J, with 15 bases in between. Per germline, CDR1 SGHRS and CDR2 YFSETQ. Here the CDR3 reads CASSLGAAGVEPQHF. The CDR3 nucleotides are TGCGCCAGCAGCTTGGGGGCAGCCGGGGTGGAGCCCCAGCATTTT.

This clone showed up just once. V gene TRBV30 combines with J gene TRBJ2-7; no reliable D call. Germline loops: CDR1 GTSNPN, CDR2 SVGIG (reference sequence). This CDR3 has 11 residues. Trimming removed 0 bases from V and 9 bases from J, with 9 bases in between. CDR3 sequence: CAWSVVQLQYF. For the CDR3, the DNA is TGTGCCTGGAGTGTAGTCCAGTTGCAGTACTTC.

This sequence joins TRBV30 and TRBJ2-5; no definite D call. Trimming stripped 0 bases from V and 0 bases from J, with 11 bases between. The V gene's germline CDR1 is GTSNPN and CDR2 SVGIG (reference sequence). The length of the CDR3 is 15 residues. The CDR3 DNA reads as TGTGCCTGGAGTGTAAACCCCCCGTACCAAGAGACCCAGTACTTC. Its translation: CAWSVNPPYQETQYF.

The rearrangement uses TRBV19 and TRBJ2-7; D gene unclear. Germline V CDR1 and CDR2: LNHDA, SQIVND (reference sequence). V dropped 4 bases and J dropped 3 bases, with 16 bases sitting between them. The CDR3 totals 15 residues. The CDR3 loop is CASSTSSKPLYEQYF. CDR3 in DNA: TGTGCCAGTAGTACCAGCTCAAAACCCCTCTACGAGCAGTACTTC.

The rearrangement joins TRBV5-4 to TRBJ2-7; 9 bases fit TRBD2. V lost 4 bases, J lost 0 bases, and 8 bases stayed unmatched. The V gene's germline CDR1 is SGHNT and CDR2 YYREEE (reference sequence). CDR3 size: 16 residues. The CDR3 DNA is TGTGCCAGCAGCCCCAGTCTAGCGGGAAGCTCCTACGAGCAGTACTTC. Protein: CASSPSLAGSSYEQYF.

CDR3 residues: CASSFYPGQTGSEAFF. CDR3 DNA sequence: TGTGCCAGCAGCTTTTACCCAGGACAGACTGGGTCTGAAGCTTTCTTT. The chain uses TRBV5-8 and TRBJ1-1; D is perhaps TRBD1 (6 bases). Germline V gives CDR1 SGHTS, CDR2 YDEGEE. Trimming cost V 2 bases and J 6 bases, with 20 bases left between them. The length of the CDR3 is 16 residues.

This clone showed up just once. This chain connects TRBV5-1 to TRBJ1-1; D is unresolved. Trimming stripped 4 bases from V and 2 bases from J, with 15 bases between. CDR3 size: 15 residues. The germline V gene encodes CDR1 SGHRS and CDR2 YFSETQ. Here the CDR3 reads CASSPGVSPNTEAFF. In nucleotides, the CDR3 is TGCGCCAGCAGCCCTGGAGTATCCCCCAACACTGAAGCTTTCTTT.

This clone occurred a few times. The chain combines TRBV5-6 with TRBJ1-1, with D perhaps TRBD1 (5 bases). Deletions cut 0 bases from V and 11 bases from J, with 14 bases between. Germline assignment: CDR1 SGHDT and CDR2 YYEEEE. The CDR3 runs to 13 residues. Here the CDR3 DNA reads TGTGCCAGCAGCTTGGCCAGGGTTAGGGTTGCTTTCTTT. This translates into CASSLARVRVAFF.

The gene calls are TRBV7-9 and TRBJ2-1; 12 nucleotides line up with TRBD2. Trimming cost V 5 bases and J 4 bases; bases outside gene matches: 12. Germline CDR1 SEHNR, CDR2 FQNEAQ (reference sequence). The CDR3 extends over 18 amino acids. CDR3 DNA sequence: TGTGCCAGCAGCCCCGCCCGATCCGGGACTAGCGGGTACAATGAGCAGTTCTTC. Translation gives CASSPARSGTSGYNEQFF. Combining the CDR3 with reference TRBV7-9 and TRBJ2-1 gives the whole variable domain DTGVSQNPRHKITKRGQNVTFRCDPISEHNRLYWYRQTLGQGPEFLTYFQNEAQLEKSRLLSDRFSAERPKGSFSTLEIQRTEQGDSAMYLCASSPARSGTSGYNEQFFGPGTRLTVL.

The rearrangement links TRBV19 to TRBJ1-3, with unresolved D. Germline CDR1 and CDR2: LNHDA and SQIVND (reference sequence). The CDR3 has 17 residues. Trimming shortened V by 2 bases and J by 0 bases, and 14 bases separated the two germline ends. The CDR3 bases are TGTGCCAGTAGTATATCTCGGGCAGCCTACTCTGGAAACACCATATATTTT. It specifies CASSISRAAYSGNTIYF.

In its sample, this clone was seen once. The same CDR3 is also encoded by other DNA sequences in this sample. The chain carries TRBV9 and TRBJ2-7; 8 bases fit TRBD1. The ends lost 0 bases at V and 3 bases at J; junction bases unmatched: 8. Germline values: CDR1 SGDLS, CDR2 YYNGEE. The CDR3 is 16 residues long. CDR3 sequence reads: CASSVEGDRWYYEQYF. CDR3 sequence (DNA): TGTGCCAGCAGCGTAGAAGGGGACAGGTGGTACTACGAGCAGTACTTC. Filled out from reference TRBV9 and TRBJ2-7, the complete variable domain reads DSGVTQTPKHLITATGQRVTLRCSPRSGDLSVYWYQQSLDQGLQFLIQYYNGEERAKGNILERFSAQQFPDLHSELNLSSLELGDSALYFCASSVEGDRWYYEQYFGPGTRLTVT.

This clone was counted once. J is TRBJ2-1 and V is TRBV25-1, with 10 bases aligning to TRBD1. CDR1 and CDR2 from the germline V gene are MGHDK and SYGVNS. The ends lost 6 bases at V and 7 bases at J; junction bases unmatched: 3. The CDR3 has 13 amino acids. The CDR3 spells CASRGQGTNEQFF. CDR3 coding DNA: TGTGCCAGCAGGGGACAGGGGACGAATGAGCAGTTCTTC.

The CDR3 protein is CASRRTSGNSYEQYF. CDR3 coding DNA: TGTGCCAGCAGGAGGACTAGCGGGAATAGCTACGAGCAGTACTTC. V gene TRBV2 combines with J gene TRBJ2-7; 12 bases are a match to TRBD2. The V gene's germline CDR1 is SNHLY and CDR2 FYNNEI. This CDR3 has 15 residues. Unmatched junction bases numbered 6, after V lost 6 bases and J lost 3 bases.

The chain joins TRBV25-1 to TRBJ2-7; 11 bases are shared with TRBD2. Germline loops: CDR1 MGHDK, CDR2 SYGVNS. Unmatched junction bases numbered 2, after V lost 7 bases and J lost 3 bases. This CDR3 spans 13 amino acids. CDR3 protein: CASKGTSGYEQYF. CDR3 nucleotides: TGTGCCAGCAAAGGGACTAGCGGCTACGAGCAGTACTTC.

The V gene is TRBV7-9, the J gene TRBJ2-7; 8 bases are shared with TRBD2. CDR3 length: 14 residues. The germline CDR1 and CDR2 sequences are SEHNR and FQNEAQ (reference sequence). Trimming at V came to 5 bases and at J to 3 bases, leaving 6 bases not matched to a gene. In nucleotides, the CDR3 is TGTGCCAGCAGCCCGGAGCGGGAGTACTACGAGCAGTACTTC. It translates to CASSPEREYYEQYF.